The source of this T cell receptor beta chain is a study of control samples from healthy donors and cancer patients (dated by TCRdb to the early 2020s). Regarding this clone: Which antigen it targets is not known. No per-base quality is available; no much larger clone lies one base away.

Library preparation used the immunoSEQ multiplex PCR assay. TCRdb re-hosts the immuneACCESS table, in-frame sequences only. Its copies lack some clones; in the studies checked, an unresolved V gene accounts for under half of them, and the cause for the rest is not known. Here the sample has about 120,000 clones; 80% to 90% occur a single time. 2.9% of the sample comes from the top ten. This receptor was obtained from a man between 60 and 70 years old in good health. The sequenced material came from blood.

The CDR3 sequence is CASSQGIYEQYF. The DNA sequence is given as TGTGCCAGCTCACAGGGAATCTACGAGCAGTACTTC. This sequence uses TRBV18 and TRBJ2-7; the D segment cannot be called with confidence. Its CDR3 holds 12 amino acids, cysteine through phenylalanine. Solely the CDR3 DNA is kept, with 36 bases framed from the first base. V was cut back by 4 bases and J by 3 bases, leaving a gap of 7 bases between them. From the germline V gene, CDR1 is KGHSH and CDR2 is LQKENI. Here the CDR3 is joined to the reference TRBV18 and TRBJ2-7 genes, and the full variable domain is: NAGVMQNPRHLVRRRGQEARLRCSPMKGHSHVYWYRQLPEEGLKFMVYLQKENIIDESGMPKERFSAEFPKEGPSILRIQQVVRGDSAAYFCASSQGIYEQYFGPGTRLTVT.